These 20 T cell receptor beta chains share one sample of origin, sequenced in a study of early T cells in non-severe SARS-CoV-2 infection. TCRdb re-called the 5' RACE reads through MiXCR, storing one row per CDR3 protein. The sample carries around 56,000 distinct CDR3 sequences, around 8.3% recorded once. Source: whole blood, taken at baseline. The receptors stem from an adult who was a healthcare worker with PCR-confirmed SARS-CoV-2 infection or an uninfected control (not recorded which).

The sample holds a few counts of this clonotype. The gene calls are TRBV5-1 and TRBJ2-7; 10 bases align to TRBD2. After removal of 5 bases from V and 5 bases from J, the junction contained 10 bases not matched to a gene. This CDR3 region has 15 residues. The V gene's germline CDR1 is SGHRS and CDR2 YFSETQ. CDR3 amino acids: CASRSASGSQHEQYF. The CDR3 DNA is TGCGCCAGCAGAAGTGCTAGCGGGAGTCAGCACGAGCAGTACTTC.

This chain links TRBV7-8 with TRBJ2-5; D is unclear. V shed 5 bases and J shed 4 bases, with 8 bases lying between them. The CDR3 is 12 residues long. Germline CDR1 is SGHVS and CDR2 is FQNEAQ. The CDR3 nucleotides are TGTGCCAGCAGCATCCTTAGAGAGACCCAGTACTTC. It translates to CASSILRETQYF.

This clonotype was counted at least ten times. The chain employs TRBV7-2 and TRBJ2-7; D gene uncertain. Germline loops: CDR1 SGHTA, CDR2 FQGNSA. The V end lost 2 bases, the J end lost 9 bases, and 11 bases lay between the germline ends. The CDR3 length is 12 residues. The CDR3 here is CASSLPGCRQYF. The CDR3 DNA sequence: TGTGCCAGCAGCTTACCCGGGTGTAGGCAGTACTTC. The full variable domain, its missing parts supplied by reference TRBV7-2 and TRBJ2-7, is GAGVSQSPSNKVTEKGKDVELRCDPISGHTALYWYRQSLGQGLEFLIYFQGNSAPDKSGLPSDRFSAERTGGSVSTLTIQRTQQEDSAVYLCASSLPGCRQYFGPGTRLTVT.

In its sample, this clonotype was seen many times. One end of the junction is discordant with germline, which a read error may explain. V is TRBV7-7 and J is TRBJ2-5; D gene ambiguous. The CDR3 covers 16 residues. Germline CDR1 reads SSHAT; CDR2 reads FNYEAQ (reference sequence). CDR3 in amino acids: CASSLGRLVSAETQYF. In DNA form, the CDR3 reads TGTGCTAGCAGCTTAGGACGGCTAGTTTCGGCTGAGACCCAGTACTTC.

This clonotype was found a few times. V gene TRBV6-2 or TRBV6-3 combines with J gene TRBJ2-7; D may be TRBD1 (6 bases). Trimming cost V 6 bases and J 0 bases, with 15 bases left between them. CDR3 length equals 15 residues. Germline V gives CDR1 MNHEY, CDR2 SVGEGT. CDR3 nucleotide sequence: TGTGCCAGCAGCGGGGAACAGGGATTCTCCTACGAGCAGTACTTC. Amino acids: CASSGEQGFSYEQYF.

A few counts support this clonotype. The V call is TRBV9, the J call TRBJ2-5, with D unresolved. This CDR3 comprises 14 residues. V was shortened by 0 bases and J by 4 bases, with 10 bases between the two germline ends. Looked up from germline, CDR1 is SGDLS and CDR2 is YYNGEE. In DNA form, the CDR3 reads TGTGCCAGCAGCGTAGATGTGGGTCCAGAGACCCAGTACTTC. Translation gives CASSVDVGPETQYF.

The chain links TRBV27 to TRBJ2-7; D is perhaps TRBD2 (5 bases). The CDR3 covers 15 residues. Germline CDR1 MNHEY, CDR2 SMNVEV (reference sequence). V was trimmed by 1 base and J by 2 bases, leaving 12 bases between them. The CDR3 DNA is TGTGCCAGCAGTTTATTTTCCGGAGGCCCCTACGAGCAGTACTTC. Translating gives CASSLFSGGPYEQYF.

The rearrangement links TRBV5-1 to TRBJ2-1; possibly TRBD2 for D (5 bases). The CDR3 runs 17 residues. The V gene lost 4 bases and the J gene lost 0 bases, with 17 bases spanning the gap. CDR1 and CDR2 from the germline V gene are SGHRS and YFSETQ. CDR3 amino acids: CASSTQPLGSSYNEQFF. The CDR3 DNA reads as TGCGCCAGCAGCACCCAACCACTAGGGAGCTCCTACAATGAGCAGTTCTTC.

This clonotype has at least ten counts. The chain combines TRBV7-2 with TRBJ1-6; a weak D match, TRBD1 (6 bases). Germline loops: CDR1 SGHTA, CDR2 FQGNSA. Trimming left V 4 bases short and J 10 bases short, with 23 bases between. The length of the CDR3 is 17 residues. CDR3 residues: CASSYRSGLGGGSPLHF. The CDR3 DNA is TGTGCCAGCAGCTATCGTTCCGGGCTCGGAGGGGGGTCACCCCTCCACTTT.

This clonotype was seen ten or more times. The rearrangement uses TRBV14 and TRBJ2-2; D call uncertain. CDR1 SGHDN and CDR2 FVKESK come from the germline V gene. This CDR3 is 14 amino acids long. V shed 1 base and J shed 2 bases, with 5 bases lying between them. The CDR3, as DNA: TGTGCCAGCAGCCAAGGACTTAACACCGGGGAGCTGTTTTTT. It specifies CASSQGLNTGELFF.

This clonotype has more than one count but fewer than ten. The rearrangement links TRBV10-2 to TRBJ2-7; D is possibly TRBD1 (6 bases). Trimming shortened V by 4 bases and J by 2 bases, and 9 bases separated the two germline ends. The CDR3 spans 13 residues. In germline, CDR1 is WSHSY, CDR2 SAAADI. CDR3 bases: TGCGCCAGCAGTGGACAGGCCGCCTACGAGCAGTACTTC. This translates into CASSGQAAYEQYF.

In this sample, this clonotype turned up many times. The chain links TRBV5-5 to TRBJ2-1; possibly TRBD1 for D (6 bases). Per germline, CDR1 SGHKS and CDR2 YYEKEE (reference sequence). Trimming removed 4 bases at V and 0 bases at J, with 20 bases between. CDR3 size: 18 residues. CDR3 DNA: TGTGCCAGCAGCGTAGACAGGCACCCCACTAGCTCCTACAATGAGCAGTTCTTC. Its protein is CASSVDRHPTSSYNEQFF.

This clonotype was seen ten or more times. The genes are TRBV7-8 and TRBJ1-4, with D hard to call. V was shortened by 1 base and J by 8 bases, with 14 bases between the two germline ends. The germline V gene encodes CDR1 SGHVS and CDR2 FQNEAQ. This CDR3 spans 15 amino acids. CDR3 sequence: CASSLVEGQIEKLFF. The DNA for the CDR3 is TGTGCCAGCAGCTTAGTCGAGGGTCAGATCGAAAAACTGTTTTTT.

V is TRBV5-1 and J is TRBJ2-3, with TRBD2 matching 10 bases. This CDR3 is built from 16 residues. V lost 0 bases, J lost 5 bases, and 6 bases stayed unmatched. CDR1 and CDR2 (germline): SGHRS, YFSETQ. The CDR3 DNA follows: TGCGCCAGCAGCTTGGCTAGCGGGAGTGTAGGAGATACGCAGTATTTT. It yields the protein CASSLASGSVGDTQYF.

Ten or more counts support this clonotype. The chain uses TRBV19 and TRBJ2-1; D is possibly TRBD1 or TRBD2 (5 bases each). This CDR3 has 10 residues. The germline CDR1 and CDR2 sequences are LNHDA and SQIVND (reference sequence). The V end was cut by 11 bases, the J end by 6 bases, with 8 bases between. The CDR3 is CAAGANEQFF. As DNA, the CDR3 is TGTGCCGCCGGGGCCAATGAGCAGTTCTTC.

Only a few counts were recorded for this clonotype. This chain connects TRBV12-3 or TRBV12-4 to TRBJ2-7, with 7 bases fitting TRBD2. The CDR3 length is 14 residues. The V gene end was trimmed by 4 bases and the J gene end by 4 bases; junction bases not matched to a gene: 7. In DNA, the CDR3 is TGTGCCAGCAGTTCAGGACTAGAGGCGTACGAGCAGTACTTC. Translation gives CASSSGLEAYEQYF.

The J gene is TRBJ2-7, the V gene TRBV11-2, with 9 bases fitting TRBD1. The CDR3 has 14 residues. J was trimmed by 7 bases and V by 1 base; bases with no gene match: 5. CDR1 SGHAT and CDR2 FQNNGV come from the germline V gene. The CDR3 DNA follows: TGTGCCAGCAGCTTAGGGGGACAGGGAGTGGAGCAGTACTTC. This sequence encodes CASSLGGQGVEQYF.

This clonotype was seen a single time. Compared with germline, one end of the junction differs, possibly owing to a read error. This chain uses TRBV12-3 or TRBV12-4 with TRBJ2-1; D is unclear. This CDR3 is built from 10 residues. The CDR3 spells CASSHGPQHF. CDR3 DNA: TGTGCCAGCAGCCATGGCCCTCAACATTTC.

This clonotype was seen ten or more times. This sequence joins TRBV30 and TRBJ2-1; 9 nucleotides align to TRBD2. Trimming removed 1 base from V and 7 bases from J; junction bases left unmatched: 14. The CDR3 has 17 amino acids. Per germline, CDR1 GTSNPN and CDR2 SVGIG (reference sequence). The CDR3 spells CAWSAWRASGMVNEQFF. The CDR3 nucleotides read TGTGCCTGGAGTGCCTGGAGAGCTAGCGGGATGGTGAATGAGCAGTTCTTC.

This clonotype was recorded many times. The J gene is TRBJ1-1, the V gene TRBV12-3 or TRBV12-4, with 9 nucleotides matching TRBD1. After removal of 7 bases from V and 4 bases from J, the junction contained 7 bases not matched to a gene. The CDR3 covers 14 residues. The CDR3 DNA follows: TGTGCCAGCACCCGAACAGGGGGCATCACTGAAGCTTTCTTT. It yields the protein CASTRTGGITEAFF.